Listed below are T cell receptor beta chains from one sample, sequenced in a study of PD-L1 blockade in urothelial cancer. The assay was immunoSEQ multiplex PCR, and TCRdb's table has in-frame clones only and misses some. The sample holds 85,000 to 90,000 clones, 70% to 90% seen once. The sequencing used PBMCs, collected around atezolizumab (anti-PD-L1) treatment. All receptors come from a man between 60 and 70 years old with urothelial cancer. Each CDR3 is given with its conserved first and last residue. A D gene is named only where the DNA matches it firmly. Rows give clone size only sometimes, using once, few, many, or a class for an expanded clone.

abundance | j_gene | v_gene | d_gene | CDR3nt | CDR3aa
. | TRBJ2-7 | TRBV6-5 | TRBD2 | TGTGCCAGCAGTGGGCTAGCGGATAGCTCCTACGAGCAGTACTTC | CASSGLADSSYEQYF
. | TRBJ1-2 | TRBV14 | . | TGTGCCAGCAGCCAAGGACAGCTCAGGGGCTACACCTTC | CASSQGQLRGYTF
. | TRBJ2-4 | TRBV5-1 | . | TGCGCCAGCAGCTTGGTCGAGGGACTAGCCAAAAACATTCAGTACTTC | CASSLVEGLAKNIQYF
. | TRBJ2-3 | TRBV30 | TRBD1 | TGTGCCTGGAGTACAGGGGGAGGCACAGATACGCAGTATTTT | CAWSTGGGTDTQYF
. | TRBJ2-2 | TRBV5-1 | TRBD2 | TGCGCCAGCAGCTTTGCCGGACTAGCGGGGGGGAACACCGGGGAGCTGTTTTTT | CASSFAGLAGGNTGELFF
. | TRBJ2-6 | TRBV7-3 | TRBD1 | TGTGCCAGCAGCCCCCACGGGACAGGGGAACTAGCCCTCTCTGGGGCCAACGTCCTGACTTTC | CASSPHGTGELALSGANVLTF
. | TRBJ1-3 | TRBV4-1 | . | TGCGCCAGCAGCCGCTCCGAAGGGGGGGTAATTACCTCTGGAAACACCATATATTTT | CASSRSEGGVITSGNTIYF
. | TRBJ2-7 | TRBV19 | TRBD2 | TGTGCCAGTAGTATAAGACTAGCGGGGTCGTACGAGCAGTACTTC | CASSIRLAGSYEQYF
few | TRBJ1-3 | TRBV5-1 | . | TGCGCCAGCAGCCCCCAGTCCGGGACAACTGGAAACACCATATATTTT | CASSPQSGTTGNTIYF
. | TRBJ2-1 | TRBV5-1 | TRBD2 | TGCGCCAGCAGCTGGACCGGGACTAGCGCTTACAATGAGCAGTTCTTC | CASSWTGTSAYNEQFF
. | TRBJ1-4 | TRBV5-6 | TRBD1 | TGTGCCAGCAGCCGGGGAGGACAGGGTATTGGTGTACTGTTTTTT | CASSRGGQGIGVLFF
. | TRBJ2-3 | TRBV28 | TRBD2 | TGTGCCAGCAGTTTATTAGGCGGGGGGGCCCTCTTAGATACGCAGTATTTT | CASSLLGGGALLDTQYF
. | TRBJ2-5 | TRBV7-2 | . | TGTGCCAGCAGCTTAACAGTAAACCAAGAGACCCAGTACTTC | CASSLTVNQETQYF
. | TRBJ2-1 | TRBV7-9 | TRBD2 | TGTGCCAGCAGCTCTAGCGGGAGTGTGCACAATGAGCAGTTCTTC | CASSSSGSVHNEQFF
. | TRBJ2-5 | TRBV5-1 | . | TGCGCCAGCAGCGCGTCTCAAGAGACCCAGTACTTC | CASSASQETQYF
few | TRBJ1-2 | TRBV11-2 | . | TGTGCCAGCAGCTTAATGGCACAGGGCCTCTATGGCTACACCTTC | CASSLMAQGLYGYTF
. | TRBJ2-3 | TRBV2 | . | TGTGCCAGCAGTAGACGGGTCCCAGATACGCAGTATTTT | CASSRRVPDTQYF
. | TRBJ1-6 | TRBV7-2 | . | TGTGCCAGCAGCTTACAGAGTTTGGGGCAGGGCGGTTCACCCCTCCACTTT | CASSLQSLGQGGSPLHF
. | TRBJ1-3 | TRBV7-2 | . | TGTGCCAGCAGCTTACGAGTATCGGGTGGAAACACCATATATTTT | CASSLRVSGGNTIYF
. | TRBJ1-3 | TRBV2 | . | TGTGCCAGCAGTGTGGCAGGGTCCACAAACACCATATATTTT | CASSVAGSTNTIYF
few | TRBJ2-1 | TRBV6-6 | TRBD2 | TGTGCCAGCAGTGGGACTAGCGGGAGGGCAAATGAGCAGTTCTTC | CASSGTSGRANEQFF
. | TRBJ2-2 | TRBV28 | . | TGTGCCAGCAGTTTCAGACGAACAGTGACCGGGGAGCTGTTTTTT | CASSFRRTVTGELFF
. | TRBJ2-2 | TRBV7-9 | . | TGTGCCAGCAGCGAACAGGCCGACACCGGGGAGCTGTTTTTT | CASSEQADTGELFF
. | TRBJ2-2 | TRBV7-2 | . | TGTGCCAGCAGTCAAAGCAGGGGGGCGCTCACCGGGGAGCTGTTTTTT | CASSQSRGALTGELFF
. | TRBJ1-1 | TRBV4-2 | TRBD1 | TGTGCCAGCAGCCAACCAGGACAGGGGAGGTCTGAAGCTTTCTTT | CASSQPGQGRSEAFF
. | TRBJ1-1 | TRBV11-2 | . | TGTGCCAGCAGCTTAGATCAGGGGAGCACTGAAGCTTTCTTT | CASSLDQGSTEAFF
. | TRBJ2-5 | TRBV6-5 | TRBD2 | TGTGCCAGCAGAGCCCTAGCGGGGGGGCAAGAGACCCAGTACTTC | CASRALAGGQETQYF
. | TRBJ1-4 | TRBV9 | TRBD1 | TGTGCCAGCAGCCTATCCGGAACAGGGGGCTTCACCCGCCTGGATGAAAAACTGTTTTTT | CASSLSGTGGFTRLDEKLFF
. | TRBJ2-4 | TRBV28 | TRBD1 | TGTGCCAGCAGTCTTCCTGACAGGGGGGACATTCAGTACTTC | CASSLPDRGDIQYF
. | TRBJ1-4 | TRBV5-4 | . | TGTGCCAGCAGCCAAGTCTATCCGAGAGGAACGCAACTGTTTTTT | CASSQVYPRGTQLFF
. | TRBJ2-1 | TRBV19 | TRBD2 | TGTGCCAGTAGTATAAAAGCGGGAGGTTTACATGAGCAGTTCTTC | CASSIKAGGLHEQFF
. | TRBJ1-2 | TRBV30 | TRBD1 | TGTGCCTGGAACGAACAGGGGCTTGGCTACACCTTC | CAWNEQGLGYTF
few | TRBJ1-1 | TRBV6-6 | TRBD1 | TGTGCCAGCAGGGAGGGACAGACTGAAGCTTTCTTT | CASREGQTEAFF
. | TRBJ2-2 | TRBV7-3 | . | TGTGCCAGCAGCTTAACACTGACCGGGGAGCTGTTTTTT | CASSLTLTGELFF
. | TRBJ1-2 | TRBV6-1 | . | TGTGCCAGCAGTGAATTTGACAGTACTGGCTACACCTTC | CASSEFDSTGYTF
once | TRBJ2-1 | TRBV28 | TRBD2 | TGTGCCAGCAGTCCCACCGGGACTAGGGTTCAGTTCTTC | CASSPTGTRVQFF
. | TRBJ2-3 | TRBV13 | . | TGTGCCAGCAGCTTATTCGCCGCGGCAGACACAGATACGCAGTATTTT | CASSLFAAADTDTQYF
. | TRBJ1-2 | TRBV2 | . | TGTGCCAGCACTACGCGGGTAAACTACACCTTC | CASTTRVNYTF
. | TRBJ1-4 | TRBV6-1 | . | TGTGCCTCCAGGGGCAGTAGTGAAAAACTGTTTTTT | CASRGSSEKLFF
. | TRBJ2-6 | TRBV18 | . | TGTGCCAGCTCACCCCTACAGGATACTGGGGCCAACGTCCTGACTTTC | CASSPLQDTGANVLTF
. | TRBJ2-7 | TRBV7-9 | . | TGTGCCAGCAGCCCGGGACCGGGACAAACCAACTACGAGCAGTACTTC | CASSPGPGQTNYEQYF
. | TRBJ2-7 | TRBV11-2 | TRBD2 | TGTGCCAGCAGCCGGGGGGAGAGGACCTACGAGCAGTACTTC | CASSRGERTYEQYF
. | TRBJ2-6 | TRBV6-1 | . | TGTGCCAGCAGTGGAGAGGGGGCTGGGGCCAACGTCCTGACTTTC | CASSGEGAGANVLTF
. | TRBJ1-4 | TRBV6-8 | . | TGTGCCAGCAGTTATAGAGCAACTAATGAAAAACTGTTTTTT | CASSYRATNEKLFF
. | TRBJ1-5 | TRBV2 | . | TGTGCCAGCAGCGGGGTCAATCAGCCCCAGCATTTT | CASSGVNQPQHF
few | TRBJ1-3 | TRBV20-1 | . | TGCAGTGCTAACTTTGGAAACACCATATATTTT | CSANFGNTIYF
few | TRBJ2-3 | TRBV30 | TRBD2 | TGTGCCTGGACGGCGGGAGTAGGTTGGGCAGATACGCAGTATTTT | CAWTAGVGWADTQYF
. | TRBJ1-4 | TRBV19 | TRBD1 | TGTGCCAGTAGAGTCGGTAGGGGACAGGGTTCCGAAAAACTGTTTTTT | CASRVGRGQGSEKLFF
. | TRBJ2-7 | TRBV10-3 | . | TGTGCCTCACTCGGAGGGGGGGGAAACGAGCAGTACTTC | CASLGGGGNEQYF
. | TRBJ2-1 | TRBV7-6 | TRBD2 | TGTGCCAGCAGCACACCGGGACTAGCGGGAGTGGGGGCCTACAATGAGCAGTTCTTC | CASSTPGLAGVGAYNEQFF
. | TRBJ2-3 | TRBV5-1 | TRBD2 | TGCGCCAGCAGCTTGTTAGCGGGGCTCACAGATACGCAGTATTTT | CASSLLAGLTDTQYF
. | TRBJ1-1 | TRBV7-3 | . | TGTGCCAGCAGCTCCTCGGGTCCGGGGGTTGCTGAAGCTTTCTTT | CASSSSGPGVAEAFF
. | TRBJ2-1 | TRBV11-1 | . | TGTGCCAGCAGCCCCGAACGGGGGTCCCCCTACAATGAGCAGTTCTTC | CASSPERGSPYNEQFF
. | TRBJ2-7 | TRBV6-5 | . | TGTGCCACCAACCCAGGGTTTCAGTCCTACGAGCAGTACTTC | CATNPGFQSYEQYF
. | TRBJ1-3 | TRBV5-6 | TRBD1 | TGTGCCAGCAGCCTTCCAACAGGGGGCCGTCGCTCTGGAAACACCATATATTTT | CASSLPTGGRRSGNTIYF